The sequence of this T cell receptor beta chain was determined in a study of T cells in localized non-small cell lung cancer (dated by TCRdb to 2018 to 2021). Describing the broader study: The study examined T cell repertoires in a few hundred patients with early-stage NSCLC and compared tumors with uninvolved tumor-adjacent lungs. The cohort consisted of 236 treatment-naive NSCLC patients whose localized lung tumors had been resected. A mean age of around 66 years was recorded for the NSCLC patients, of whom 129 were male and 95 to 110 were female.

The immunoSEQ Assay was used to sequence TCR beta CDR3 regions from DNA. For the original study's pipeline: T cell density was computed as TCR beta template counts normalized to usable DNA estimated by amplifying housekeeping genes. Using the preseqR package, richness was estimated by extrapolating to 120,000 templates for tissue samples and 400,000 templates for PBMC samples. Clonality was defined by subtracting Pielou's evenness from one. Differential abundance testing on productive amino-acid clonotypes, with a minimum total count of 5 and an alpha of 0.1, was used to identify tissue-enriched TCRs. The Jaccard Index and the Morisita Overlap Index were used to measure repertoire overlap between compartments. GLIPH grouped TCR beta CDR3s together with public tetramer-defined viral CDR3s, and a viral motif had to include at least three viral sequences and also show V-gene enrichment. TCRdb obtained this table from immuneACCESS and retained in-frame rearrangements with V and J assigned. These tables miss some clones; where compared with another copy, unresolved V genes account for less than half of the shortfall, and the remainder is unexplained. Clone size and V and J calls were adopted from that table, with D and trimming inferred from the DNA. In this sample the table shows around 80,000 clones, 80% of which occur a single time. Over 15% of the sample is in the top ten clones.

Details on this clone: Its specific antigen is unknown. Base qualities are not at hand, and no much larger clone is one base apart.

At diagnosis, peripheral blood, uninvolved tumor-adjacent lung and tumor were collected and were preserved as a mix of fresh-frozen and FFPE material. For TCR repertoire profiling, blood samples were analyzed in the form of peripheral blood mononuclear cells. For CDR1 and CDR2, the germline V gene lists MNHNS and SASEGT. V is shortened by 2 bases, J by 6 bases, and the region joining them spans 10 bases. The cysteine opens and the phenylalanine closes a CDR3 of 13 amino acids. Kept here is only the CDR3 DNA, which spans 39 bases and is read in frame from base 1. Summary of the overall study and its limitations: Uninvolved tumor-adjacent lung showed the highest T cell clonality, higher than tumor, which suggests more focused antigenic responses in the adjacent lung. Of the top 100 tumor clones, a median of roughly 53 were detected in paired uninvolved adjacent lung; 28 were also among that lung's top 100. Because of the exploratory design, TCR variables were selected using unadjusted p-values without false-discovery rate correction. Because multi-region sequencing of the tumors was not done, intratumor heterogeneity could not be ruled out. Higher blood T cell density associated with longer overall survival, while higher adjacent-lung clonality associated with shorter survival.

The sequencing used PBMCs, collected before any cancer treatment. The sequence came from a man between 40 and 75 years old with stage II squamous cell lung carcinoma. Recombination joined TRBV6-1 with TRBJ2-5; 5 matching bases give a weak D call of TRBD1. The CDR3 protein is CASSESRAQTQYF. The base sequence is TGTGCCAGCAGTGAAAGCAGGGCGCAGACCCAGTACTTC.